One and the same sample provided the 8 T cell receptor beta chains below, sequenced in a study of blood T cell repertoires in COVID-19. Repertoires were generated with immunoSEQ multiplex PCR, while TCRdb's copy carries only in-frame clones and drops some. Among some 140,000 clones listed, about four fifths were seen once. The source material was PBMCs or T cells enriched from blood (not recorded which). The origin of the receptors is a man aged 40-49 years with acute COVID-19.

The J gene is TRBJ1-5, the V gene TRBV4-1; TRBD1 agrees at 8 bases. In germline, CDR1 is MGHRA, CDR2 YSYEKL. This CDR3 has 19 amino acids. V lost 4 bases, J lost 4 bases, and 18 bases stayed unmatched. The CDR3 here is CASSPRWAPTGVSNQPQHF. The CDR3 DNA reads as TGCGCCAGCAGCCCAAGATGGGCCCCGACAGGGGTTTCAAATCAGCCCCAGCATTTT.

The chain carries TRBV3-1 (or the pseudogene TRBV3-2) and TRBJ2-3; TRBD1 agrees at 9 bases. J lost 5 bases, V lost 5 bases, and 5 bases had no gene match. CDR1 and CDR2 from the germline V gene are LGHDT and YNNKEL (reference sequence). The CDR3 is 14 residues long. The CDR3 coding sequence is TGTGCCAGCAGCACCCCGGGACAGGGAGATACGCAGTATTTT. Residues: CASSTPGQGDTQYF.

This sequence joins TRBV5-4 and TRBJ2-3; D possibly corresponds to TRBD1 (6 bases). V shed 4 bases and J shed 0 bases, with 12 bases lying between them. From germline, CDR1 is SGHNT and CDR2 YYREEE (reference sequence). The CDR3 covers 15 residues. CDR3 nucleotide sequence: TGTGCCAGCAGCCGGGACACCGGCAGCACAGATACGCAGTATTTT. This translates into CASSRDTGSTDTQYF.

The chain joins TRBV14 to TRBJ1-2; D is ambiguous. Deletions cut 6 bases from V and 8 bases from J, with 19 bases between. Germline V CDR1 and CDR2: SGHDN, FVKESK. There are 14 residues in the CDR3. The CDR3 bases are TGTGCCAGCAGTCGCTTGAGGAGGCTTGAAGGCTACACCTTC. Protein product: CASSRLRRLEGYTF.

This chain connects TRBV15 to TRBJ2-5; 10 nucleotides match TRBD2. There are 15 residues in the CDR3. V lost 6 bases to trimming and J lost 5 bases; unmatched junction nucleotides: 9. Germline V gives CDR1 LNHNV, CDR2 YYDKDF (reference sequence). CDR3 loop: CATSLASGSWETQYF. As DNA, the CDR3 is TGTGCCACCAGTCTGGCTAGCGGGAGTTGGGAGACCCAGTACTTC.

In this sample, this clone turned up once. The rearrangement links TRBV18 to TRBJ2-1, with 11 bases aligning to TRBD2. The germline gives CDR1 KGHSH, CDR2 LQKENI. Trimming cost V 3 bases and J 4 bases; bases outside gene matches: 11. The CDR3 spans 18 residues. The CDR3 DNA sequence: TGTGCCAGCTCACCGCCTAGCGGGAGGTCCTTCCGATACAATGAGCAGTTCTTC. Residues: CASSPPSGRSFRYNEQFF.

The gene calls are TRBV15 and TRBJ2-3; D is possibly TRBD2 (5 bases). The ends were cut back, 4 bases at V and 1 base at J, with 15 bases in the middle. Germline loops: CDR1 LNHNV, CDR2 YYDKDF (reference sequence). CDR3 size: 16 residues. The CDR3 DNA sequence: TGTGCCACCAGCACCATGGGAGCGGAGCGCACAGATACGCAGTATTTT. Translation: CATSTMGAERTDTQYF.

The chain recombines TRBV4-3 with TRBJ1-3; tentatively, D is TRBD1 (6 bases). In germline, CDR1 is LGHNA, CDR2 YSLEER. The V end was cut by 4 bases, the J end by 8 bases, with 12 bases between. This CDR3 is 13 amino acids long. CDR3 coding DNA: TGCGCCAGCAGCCCGGCAGGGGCAGACACCATATATTTT. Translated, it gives CASSPAGADTIYF.